This paragraph reports one TCR beta chain. Its antigen is as yet unknown. The read gets to within 3 residues of the CDR3 end, and the germline J gene fills in the rest. TCRdb's table, derived via immunoSEQ multiplex PCR, lists solely in-frame clones and lacks some. The table lists 20,000 to 25,000 clones, with about 9.1% in the top ten. The data belong to a study of T cells in women clearing cervical HPV infection. As for the study in general: Donors had HPV16-related CIN3 or worse; 2 had invasive cancer. Case blood drawn at lesion detection; control blood after infection cleared.

Trimming pared 4 bases from V and 4 bases from J, leaving 13 bases between. The germline gives CDR1 LNHDA, CDR2 SQIVND (reference sequence). This CDR3 spans 15 amino acids. General study findings and limits: CIN3+ cases had significantly higher TCR richness than controls; evenness did not differ. Effector/memory and HPV-specific T cells were not isolated, and association timing is unknown.

The chain links TRBV19 to TRBJ1-4; possible D gene TRBD1, 6 bases. The specimen sequenced was blood buffy coat. This clonotype originated in a woman between 18 and 70 years old with a cervical HPV16 infection that either progressed to CIN3+ or cleared (not recorded which). The CDR3 loop is CASSTKTGFNEKLFF. The CDR3 bases that were read are TGTGCCAGTAGTACAAAAACAGGGTTTAATGAAAAA.